The TCR beta chain described here comes from a study of OX40 agonist ivuxolimab in advanced cancers. The overall study: Ivuxolimab is a fully human IgG2 antibody that activates OX40 (CD134). One patient with hepatocellular carcinoma and two with cutaneous melanoma, three in all, had partial responses. Those enrolled were roughly 80% male, with a mean age of roughly 60 years and ages from 23 to 79.

Sampled blood was obtained at baseline, cycle 4 day 1, and cycle 7 day 1. Trimming took 8 bases from V and 0 from J; bases not matched to a gene: 15. CDR3 length equals 18 residues. The germline gives CDR1 SEHNR, CDR2 FQNEAQ (reference sequence). Using immunoSEQ multiplex PCR, the repertoire was profiled, and TCRdb retains in-frame clones only, with some absent. The table lists about 31,000 clones, 88% of them singletons, with roughly 58% in the top ten. The receptor was isolated from an adult with an advanced solid tumor such as melanoma, head and neck, liver or kidney cancer. V is TRBV7-9 and J is TRBJ2-5; 10 bases are shared with TRBD2. The sample was CD4+ or CD8+ T cells sorted from blood, taken in a trial of the OX40 agonist ivuxolimab. DNA of the CDR3: TGTGCCAGCGGTAATGGGCTAGCGGGGGCCCTGTACCAAGAGACCCAGTACTTC. This codes for CASGNGLAGALYQETQYF.